This entry lists 17 T cell receptor beta chains sequenced from one sample in a study of blood T cell repertoires in COVID-19. Produced via immunoSEQ multiplex PCR; TCRdb's table is partial and in-frame only. The sample records 72,000 or so clones, more than 80% being singletons. Sequencing was performed on peripheral blood. All receptors derive from a woman at least 80 years old with active or convalescent COVID-19.

This clone was counted between two and nine times. A read error may produce the germline difference seen at one junction end. The V and J genes are TRBV5-1 and TRBJ2-4; D may be TRBD2 (5 bases). The CDR3 consists of 13 residues. CDR1 and CDR2 from the germline V gene are SGHRS and YFSETQ. CDR3 in DNA: TGCGCCAGCAGCCGGGGTGTGGGAGAGGCATATAACTTC. This codes for CASSRGVGEAYNF. The full variable domain, completed using reference TRBV5-1 and TRBJ2-4, is KAGVTQTPRYLIKTRGQQVTLSCSPISGHRSVSWYQQTPGQGLQFLFEYFSETQRNKGNFPGRFSGRQFSNSRSEMNVSTLELGDSALYLCASSRGVGEAYNFGAGTRLSVL.

The chain's CDR3 is CASSFRAGVNQPQHF. CDR3 in DNA: TGTGCCAGCAGCTTTCGAGCCGGGGTTAATCAGCCCCAGCATTTT. This sequence joins TRBV7-2 and TRBJ1-5, with D hard to call. This CDR3 comprises 15 residues. V was cut by 3 bases and J by 4 bases, with 13 bases left in between. CDR1 SGHTA and CDR2 FQGNSA come from the germline V gene.

In this sample, this clone turned up a few times. The rearrangement joins TRBV30 to TRBJ1-4; D is unclear. The CDR3 totals 14 residues. Germline CDR1 GTSNPN, CDR2 SVGIG (reference sequence). The V end was cut by 2 bases, the J end by 5 bases, with 12 bases between. This CDR3 is CAWSPTRANEKLFF. In DNA, the CDR3 is TGTGCCTGGAGTCCTACGCGGGCAAATGAAAAACTGTTTTTT.

The gene calls are TRBV13 and TRBJ2-1; TRBD1 matches 8 bases. Germline V lookup: CDR1 PRHDT, CDR2 FYEKMQ (reference sequence). This CDR3 spans 13 amino acids. V lost 8 bases, J lost 6 bases, and 6 bases stayed unmatched. The CDR3, as DNA: TGTGCCAGCGGAACAGGGGGGCTCAATGAGCAGTTCTTC. Translated: CASGTGGLNEQFF.

This clone was seen a few times. The chain links TRBV6-2 or TRBV6-3 to TRBJ1-5; TRBD1 matches at 7 bases. Germline V gene sequence: CDR1 MNHEY, CDR2 SVGEGT. The CDR3 runs to 14 residues. The J segment lost 5 bases and the V segment lost 6 bases, leaving 7 bases of the junction unmatched. In DNA form, the CDR3 reads TGTGCCAGCAGCCCCTACAGGGGAGATCAGCCCCAGCATTTT. Its translation is CASSPYRGDQPQHF.

The V gene is TRBV7-2, the J gene TRBJ1-2, with D possibly matching TRBD1 (5 bases). Trimming cost V 2 bases and J 8 bases, with 12 bases left between them. The CDR3 totals 13 residues. Germline-derived CDR1 and CDR2 are SGHTA and FQGNSA. The CDR3 DNA is TGTGCCAGCAGCTTATTGCGGGGCGAAGGCTACACCTTC. It translates to CASSLLRGEGYTF.

V usage is TRBV3-1 (or the pseudogene TRBV3-2) and J usage is TRBJ1-6, with a tentative D call TRBD1 (5 bases). V was cut by 3 bases and J by 10 bases, with 16 bases left in between. The V gene's germline CDR1 is LGHDT and CDR2 YNNKEL (reference sequence). The length of the CDR3 is 15 residues. CDR3 in amino acids: CASSQLIRVRSPLHF. DNA for the CDR3: TGTGCCAGCAGCCAGCTCATCAGGGTTCGGTCACCCCTCCACTTT.

The genes are TRBV4-3 and TRBJ2-1; D is perhaps TRBD2 (5 bases). Trimming took off 0 bases at V and 5 bases at J, with 11 bases between the two ends. Germline V gene sequence: CDR1 LGHNA, CDR2 YSLEER. This CDR3 has 15 amino acids. The CDR3 bases are TGCGCCAGCAGCCAAGAGGGTAGCGCCGACAATGAGCAGTTCTTC. Its protein product is CASSQEGSADNEQFF.

The chain is built from TRBV5-4 and TRBJ1-6; D may be TRBD1 (6 bases). Per the germline V gene, CDR1 is SGHNT and CDR2 is YYREEE (reference sequence). The CDR3 consists of 13 residues. The V end lost 7 bases, the J end lost 5 bases, and 10 bases lay between the germline ends. CDR3 in amino acids: CASGGQNNSPLHF. CDR3 bases: TGTGCCAGCGGAGGACAGAATAATTCACCCCTCCACTTT.

This sequence joins TRBV7-2 and TRBJ2-3; possible D gene TRBD2, 6 bases. The CDR3 covers 18 residues. V was shortened by 5 bases and J by 4 bases, with 25 bases between the two germline ends. The V gene's germline CDR1 is SGHTA and CDR2 FQGNSA. The chain's CDR3 is CASSLLGGQGKNPDTQYF. As DNA, the CDR3 is TGTGCCAGCAGCCTCTTGGGGGGTCAGGGAAAGAATCCAGATACGCAGTATTTT.

V usage is TRBV30 and J usage is TRBJ1-5; no firm D call. Germline-derived CDR1 and CDR2 are GTSNPN and SVGIG (reference sequence). V was cut by 2 bases and J by 4 bases, with 9 bases left in between. The length of the CDR3 is 13 residues. As DNA, the CDR3 is TGTGCCTGGAGTCGTGAGAGGAATCAGCCCCAGCATTTT. This encodes CAWSRERNQPQHF.

There are a few counts of this clone. The CDR3 DNA reads TGTGCCAGCAGCCACTACCAGACAGGTTCGGACAAAAACATTCAGTACTTC. Its translation: CASSHYQTGSDKNIQYF. The rearrangement joins TRBV11-2 to TRBJ2-4; perhaps TRBD1 as D (6 bases). Deletions cut 5 bases from V and 3 bases from J, with 20 bases between. This CDR3 contains 17 residues. Germline CDR1 and CDR2: SGHAT and FQNNGV.

CDR3 DNA sequence: TGTGCCAGCAGCGTAAGAAGCGGGGTGGCGAACACCGGGGAGCTGTTTTTT. Its translation: CASSVRSGVANTGELFF. The chain carries TRBV9 and TRBJ2-2; 7 bases align to TRBD2. CDR3 length equals 17 residues. Per germline, CDR1 SGDLS and CDR2 YYNGEE. V shed 1 base, J shed 0 bases, and the junction held 6 bases outside the gene matches.

V gene TRBV28 combines with J gene TRBJ2-1; 15 bases align to TRBD2. Germline V gene data show CDR1 as MDHEN and CDR2 as SYDVKM. CDR3 length equals 15 residues. Unmatched junction bases numbered 0, after V lost 0 bases and J lost 9 bases. This CDR3 is CASSLWGLAGGEQFF. In nucleotides, the CDR3 is TGTGCCAGCAGTTTATGGGGACTAGCGGGGGGTGAGCAGTTCTTC.

The chain links TRBV6-1 to TRBJ1-5, with D possibly TRBD1 on 5 matching bases. CDR1 is MNHNS, CDR2 SASEGT, per germline. The CDR3 loop spans 14 amino acids. V was shortened by 1 base and J by 4 bases, with 8 bases between the two germline ends. The CDR3 is CASSEGQKNQPQHF. Written as DNA, the CDR3 is TGTGCCAGCAGTGAAGGACAGAAGAATCAGCCCCAGCATTTT.

V usage is TRBV24-1 and J usage is TRBJ2-1, with D tentatively TRBD2 (5 bases). Trimming removed 3 bases from V and 3 bases from J, with 8 bases in between. Germline V gene data show CDR1 as KGHDR and CDR2 as SFDVKD. The CDR3 runs to 14 residues. The CDR3 DNA is TGTGCCACCAGTGATGGAGGTTACTACAATGAGCAGTTCTTC. It is translated as CATSDGGYYNEQFF.

The chain has TRBV11-3 and TRBJ2-5; TRBD2 might be the D (5 bases). Trimming took 3 bases from V and 0 from J, leaving 14 bases between them. Germline loops: CDR1 SGHNT, CDR2 YENEEA. The CDR3 contains 16 residues. CDR3 sequence (DNA): TGTGCCAGCAGCTTGGGTGCGGGCGTCCACCAAGAGACCCAGTACTTC. This sequence encodes CASSLGAGVHQETQYF.